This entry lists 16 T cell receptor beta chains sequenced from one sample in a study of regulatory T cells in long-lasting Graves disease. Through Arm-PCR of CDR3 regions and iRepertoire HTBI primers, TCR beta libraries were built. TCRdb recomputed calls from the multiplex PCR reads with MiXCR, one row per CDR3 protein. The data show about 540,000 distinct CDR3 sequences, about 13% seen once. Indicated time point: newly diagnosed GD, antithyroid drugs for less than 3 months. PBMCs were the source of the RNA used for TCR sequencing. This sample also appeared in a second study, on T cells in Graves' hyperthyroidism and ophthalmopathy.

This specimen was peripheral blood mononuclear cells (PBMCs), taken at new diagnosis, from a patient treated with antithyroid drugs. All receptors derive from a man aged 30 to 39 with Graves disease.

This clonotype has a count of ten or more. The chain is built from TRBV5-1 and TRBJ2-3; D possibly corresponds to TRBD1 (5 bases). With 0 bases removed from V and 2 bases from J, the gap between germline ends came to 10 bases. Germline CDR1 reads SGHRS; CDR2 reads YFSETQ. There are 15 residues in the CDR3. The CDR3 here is CASSLGQSITDTQYF. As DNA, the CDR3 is TGCGCCAGCAGCTTGGGACAGAGTATCACAGATACGCAGTATTTT. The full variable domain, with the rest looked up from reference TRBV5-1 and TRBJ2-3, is KAGVTQTPRYLIKTRGQQVTLSCSPISGHRSVSWYQQTPGQGLQFLFEYFSETQRNKGNFPGRFSGRQFSNSRSEMNVSTLELGDSALYLCASSLGQSITDTQYFGPGTRLTVL.

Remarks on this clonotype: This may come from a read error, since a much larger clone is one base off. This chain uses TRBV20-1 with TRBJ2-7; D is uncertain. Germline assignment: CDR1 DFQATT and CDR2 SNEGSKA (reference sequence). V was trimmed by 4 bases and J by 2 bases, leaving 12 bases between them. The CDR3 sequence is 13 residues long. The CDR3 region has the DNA TGCAGTGCTATCGAGAGCGCACCCTACGAGCAGTACTTC. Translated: CSAIESAPYEQYF.

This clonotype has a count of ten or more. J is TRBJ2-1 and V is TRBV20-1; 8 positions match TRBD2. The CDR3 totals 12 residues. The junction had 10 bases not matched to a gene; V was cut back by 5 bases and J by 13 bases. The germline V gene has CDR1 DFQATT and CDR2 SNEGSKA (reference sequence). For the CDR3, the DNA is TGCAGTGCTCCCCAGCACAGCGGGAGACAGTTCTTC. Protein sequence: CSAPQHSGRQFF.

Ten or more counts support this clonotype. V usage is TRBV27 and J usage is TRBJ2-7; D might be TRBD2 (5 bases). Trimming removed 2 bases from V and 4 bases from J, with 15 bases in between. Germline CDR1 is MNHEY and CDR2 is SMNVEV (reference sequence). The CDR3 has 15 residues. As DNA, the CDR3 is TGTGCCAGCAGTTTAAGGCCAGCCGGGGAATACGAGCAGTACTTC. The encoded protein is CASSLRPAGEYEQYF.

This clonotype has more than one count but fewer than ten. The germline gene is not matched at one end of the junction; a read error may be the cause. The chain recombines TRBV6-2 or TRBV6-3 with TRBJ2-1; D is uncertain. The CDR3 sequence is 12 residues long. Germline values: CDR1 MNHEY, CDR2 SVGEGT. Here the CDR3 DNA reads TGTGCCAGCAGTCGCGACACCTACCGACCGATCTTC. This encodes CASSRDTYRPIF.

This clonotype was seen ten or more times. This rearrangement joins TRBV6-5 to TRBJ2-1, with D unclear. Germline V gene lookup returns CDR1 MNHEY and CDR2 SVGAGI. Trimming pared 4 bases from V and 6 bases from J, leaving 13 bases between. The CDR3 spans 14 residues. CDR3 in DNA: TGTGCCAGCAGTTCGCCTCGTAGGGCCAATGAGCAGTTCTTC. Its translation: CASSSPRRANEQFF.

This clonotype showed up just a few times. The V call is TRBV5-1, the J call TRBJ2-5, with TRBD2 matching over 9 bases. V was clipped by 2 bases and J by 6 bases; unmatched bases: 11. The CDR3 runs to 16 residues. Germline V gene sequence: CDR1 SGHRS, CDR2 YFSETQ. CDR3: CASSFVAGATPQTQYF. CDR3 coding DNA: TGCGCCAGCAGCTTTGTAGCGGGAGCGACCCCCCAGACCCAGTACTTC.

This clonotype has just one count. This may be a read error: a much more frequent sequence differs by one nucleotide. The CDR3 DNA sequence: TGCGCCAGCAGCCCGGAGGCAGGGGGAACCTATGGCTACACCTTC. Translated: CASSPEAGGTYGYTF. The chain combines TRBV5-1 with TRBJ1-2, with 7 bases lining up with TRBD1. Trimming cost V 4 bases and J 4 bases; bases outside gene matches: 10. Germline V gives CDR1 SGHRS, CDR2 YFSETQ. The CDR3 has 15 amino acids.

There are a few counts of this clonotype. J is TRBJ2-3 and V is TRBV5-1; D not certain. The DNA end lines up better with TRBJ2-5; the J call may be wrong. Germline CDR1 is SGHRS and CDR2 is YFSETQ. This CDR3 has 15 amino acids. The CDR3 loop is CASSLERGPSGTQYF. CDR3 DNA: TGCGCCAGCAGCTTGGAACGAGGCCCTTCAGGGACCCAGTACTTC.

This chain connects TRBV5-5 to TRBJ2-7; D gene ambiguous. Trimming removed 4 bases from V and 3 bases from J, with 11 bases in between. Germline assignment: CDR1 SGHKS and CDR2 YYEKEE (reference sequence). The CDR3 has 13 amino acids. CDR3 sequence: CASSGNTIYEQYF. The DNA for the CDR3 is TGTGCCAGCAGCGGGAATACCATCTACGAGCAGTACTTC.

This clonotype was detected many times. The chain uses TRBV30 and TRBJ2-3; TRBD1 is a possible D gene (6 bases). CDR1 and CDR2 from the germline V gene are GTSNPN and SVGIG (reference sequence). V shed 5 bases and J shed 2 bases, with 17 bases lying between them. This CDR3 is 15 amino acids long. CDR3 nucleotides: TGTGCCTGGTCGACAGGATCCCGGTCCACAGATACGCAGTATTTT. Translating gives CAWSTGSRSTDTQYF.

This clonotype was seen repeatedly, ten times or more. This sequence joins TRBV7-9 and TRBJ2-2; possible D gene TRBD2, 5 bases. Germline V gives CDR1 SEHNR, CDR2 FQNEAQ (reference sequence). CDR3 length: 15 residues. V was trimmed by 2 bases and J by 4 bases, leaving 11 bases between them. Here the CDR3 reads CASSLKTRGTGELFF. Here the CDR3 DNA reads TGTGCCAGCAGCTTAAAAACCCGGGGCACCGGGGAGCTGTTTTTT.

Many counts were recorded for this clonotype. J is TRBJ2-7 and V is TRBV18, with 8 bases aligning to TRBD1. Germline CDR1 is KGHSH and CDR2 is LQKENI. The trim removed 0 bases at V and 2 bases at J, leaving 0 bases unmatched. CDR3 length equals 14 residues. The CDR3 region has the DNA TGTGCCAGCTCACCACCGGACAGGGCCTACGAGCAGTACTTC. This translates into CASSPPDRAYEQYF.

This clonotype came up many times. Here the CDR3 DNA reads TGCAGTGCTAGAGATCGGGAGCGGGGGGCCCAAGAGACCCAGTACTTC. It specifies CSARDRERGAQETQYF. V gene TRBV20-1 combines with J gene TRBJ2-5; 9 bases fit TRBD2. CDR1 and CDR2 from the germline V gene are DFQATT and SNEGSKA (reference sequence). Trimming cost V 0 bases and J 1 base; bases outside gene matches: 6. The CDR3 totals 16 residues.

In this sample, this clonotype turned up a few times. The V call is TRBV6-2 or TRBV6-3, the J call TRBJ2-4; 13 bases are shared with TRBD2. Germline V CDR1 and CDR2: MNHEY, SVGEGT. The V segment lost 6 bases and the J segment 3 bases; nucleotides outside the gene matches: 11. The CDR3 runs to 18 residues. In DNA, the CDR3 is TGTGCCAGCAGATCCGGACTAGCGGGAGAGCAAGGCAAAAACATTCAGTACTTC. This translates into CASRSGLAGEQGKNIQYF.

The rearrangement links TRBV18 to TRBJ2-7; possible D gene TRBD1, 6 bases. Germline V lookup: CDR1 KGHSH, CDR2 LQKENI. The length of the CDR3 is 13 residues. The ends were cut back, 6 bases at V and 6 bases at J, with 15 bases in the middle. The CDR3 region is CASSPDSFVEQYF. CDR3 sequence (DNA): TGTGCCAGCTCTCCGGACAGTTTCGTCGAGCAGTACTTC.